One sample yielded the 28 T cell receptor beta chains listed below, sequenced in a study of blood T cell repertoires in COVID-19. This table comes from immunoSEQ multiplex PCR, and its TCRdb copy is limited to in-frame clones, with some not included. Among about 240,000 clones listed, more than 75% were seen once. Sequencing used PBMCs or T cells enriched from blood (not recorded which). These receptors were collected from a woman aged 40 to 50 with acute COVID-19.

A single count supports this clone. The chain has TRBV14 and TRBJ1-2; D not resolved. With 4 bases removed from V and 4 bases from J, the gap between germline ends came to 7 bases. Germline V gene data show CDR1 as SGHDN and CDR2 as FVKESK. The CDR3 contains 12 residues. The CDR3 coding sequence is TGTGCCAGCAGCCCCTCCCGCTATGGCTACACCTTC. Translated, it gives CASSPSRYGYTF.

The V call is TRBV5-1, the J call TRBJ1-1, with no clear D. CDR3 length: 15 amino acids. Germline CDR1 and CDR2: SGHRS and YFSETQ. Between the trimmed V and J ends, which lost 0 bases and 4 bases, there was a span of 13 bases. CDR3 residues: CASSLGGRSPTEAFF. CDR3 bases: TGCGCCAGCAGCTTGGGCGGCCGCTCACCCACTGAAGCTTTCTTT.

The CDR3 region has the DNA TGTGCCAGCAGCCAAGTTCTAGGACAGGGGGCTGAGCAGTTCTTC. Residues: CASSQVLGQGAEQFF. This rearrangement joins TRBV14 to TRBJ2-1, with 11 nucleotides matching TRBD1. Germline V lookup: CDR1 SGHDN, CDR2 FVKESK. V dropped 1 base and J dropped 9; count of bases not matched to a gene: 5. The CDR3 is 15 residues long.

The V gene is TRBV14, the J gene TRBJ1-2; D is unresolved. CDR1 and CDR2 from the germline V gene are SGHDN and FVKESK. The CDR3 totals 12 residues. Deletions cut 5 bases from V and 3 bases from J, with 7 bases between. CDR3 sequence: CASSFIDYGYTF. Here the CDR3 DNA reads TGTGCCAGCAGCTTTATCGACTATGGCTACACCTTC.

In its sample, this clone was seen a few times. CDR3 sequence (DNA): TGTGCCAGCAGTTACTCGTCTAGCGGGAGGGAAGAGACCCAGTACTTC. Its translation is CASSYSSSGREETQYF. The chain carries TRBV6-5 and TRBJ2-5, with 12 bases fitting TRBD2. J was trimmed by 3 bases and V by 0 bases; bases with no gene match: 2. The CDR3 sequence is 16 residues long. Per the germline V gene, CDR1 is MNHEY and CDR2 is SVGAGI.

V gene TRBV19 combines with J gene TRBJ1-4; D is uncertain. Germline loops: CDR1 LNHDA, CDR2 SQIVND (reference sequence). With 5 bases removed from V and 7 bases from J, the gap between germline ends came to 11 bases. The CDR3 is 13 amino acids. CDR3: CASSPSLFEKLFF. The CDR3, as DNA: TGTGCCAGTAGTCCGAGTTTGTTTGAAAAACTGTTTTTT.

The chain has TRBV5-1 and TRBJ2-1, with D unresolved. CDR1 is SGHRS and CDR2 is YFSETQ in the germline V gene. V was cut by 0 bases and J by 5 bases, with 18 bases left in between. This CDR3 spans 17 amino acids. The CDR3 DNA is TGCGCCAGCAGCTTGGCGGGTCTAAGGTCGGGTCACAATGAGCAGTTCTTC. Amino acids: CASSLAGLRSGHNEQFF.

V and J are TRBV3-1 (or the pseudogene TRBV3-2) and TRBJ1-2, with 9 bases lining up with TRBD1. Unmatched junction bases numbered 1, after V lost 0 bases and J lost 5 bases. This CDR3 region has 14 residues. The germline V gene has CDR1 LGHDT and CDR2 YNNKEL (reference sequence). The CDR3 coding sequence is TGTGCCAGCAGCCAAGAGGACAGGGGTTATGGCTACACCTTC. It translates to CASSQEDRGYGYTF.

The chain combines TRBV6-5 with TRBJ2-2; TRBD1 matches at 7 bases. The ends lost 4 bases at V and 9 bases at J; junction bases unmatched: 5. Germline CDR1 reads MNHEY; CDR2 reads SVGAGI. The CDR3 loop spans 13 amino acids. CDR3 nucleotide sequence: TGTGCCAGCAGTTCTCTAAGGGGGCGGGAGCTGTTTTTT. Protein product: CASSSLRGRELFF.

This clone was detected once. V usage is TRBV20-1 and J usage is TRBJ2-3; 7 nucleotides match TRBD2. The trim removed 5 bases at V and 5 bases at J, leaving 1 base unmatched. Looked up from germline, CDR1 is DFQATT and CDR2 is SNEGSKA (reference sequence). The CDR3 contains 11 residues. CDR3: CSAGRGDTQYF. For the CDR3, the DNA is TGCAGTGCTGGGAGGGGAGATACGCAGTATTTT.

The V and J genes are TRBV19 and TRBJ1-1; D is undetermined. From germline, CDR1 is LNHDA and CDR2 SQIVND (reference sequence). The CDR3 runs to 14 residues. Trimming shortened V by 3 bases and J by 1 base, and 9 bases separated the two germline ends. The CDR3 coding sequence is TGTGCCAGTAGTATCCGGGTATCGAACACTGAAGCTTTCTTT. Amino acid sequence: CASSIRVSNTEAFF.

CDR3 nucleotides: TGTGCCAACGGACAGATAAATCAGCCCCAGCATTTT. This encodes CANGQINQPQHF. This rearrangement joins TRBV2 to TRBJ1-5; the D gene is possibly TRBD1 (6 bases). Trimming cost V 10 bases and J 4 bases, with 11 bases left between them. The CDR3 consists of 12 residues. Germline CDR1 and CDR2: SNHLY and FYNNEI.

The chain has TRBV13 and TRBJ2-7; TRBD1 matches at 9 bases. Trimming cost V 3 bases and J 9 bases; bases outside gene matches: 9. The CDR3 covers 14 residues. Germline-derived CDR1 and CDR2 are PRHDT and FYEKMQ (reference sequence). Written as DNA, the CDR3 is TGTGCCAGCAGCTTGGGGACAGGGTTCGGACTGCAGTACTTC. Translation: CASSLGTGFGLQYF.

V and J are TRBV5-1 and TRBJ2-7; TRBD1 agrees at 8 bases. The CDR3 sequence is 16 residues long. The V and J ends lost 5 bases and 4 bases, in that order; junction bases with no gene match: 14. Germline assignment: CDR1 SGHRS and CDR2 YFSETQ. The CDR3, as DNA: TGCGCCAGCAGACCGGGGTCCGGACAGGGACGGTACGAGCAGTACTTC. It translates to CASRPGSGQGRYEQYF.

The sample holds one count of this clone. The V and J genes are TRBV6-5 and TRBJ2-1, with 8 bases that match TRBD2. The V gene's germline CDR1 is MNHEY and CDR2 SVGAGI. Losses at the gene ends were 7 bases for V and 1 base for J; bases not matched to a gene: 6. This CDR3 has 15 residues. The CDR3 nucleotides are TGTGCCAGCAAATACCGGGAGGGTTCCTACAATGAGCAGTTCTTC. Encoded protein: CASKYREGSYNEQFF.

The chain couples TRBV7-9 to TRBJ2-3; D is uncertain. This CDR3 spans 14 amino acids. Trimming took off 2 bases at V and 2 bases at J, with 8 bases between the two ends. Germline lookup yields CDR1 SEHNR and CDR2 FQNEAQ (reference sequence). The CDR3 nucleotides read TGTGCCAGCAGCTTACTCCTAGTCACAGATACGCAGTATTTT. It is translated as CASSLLLVTDTQYF.

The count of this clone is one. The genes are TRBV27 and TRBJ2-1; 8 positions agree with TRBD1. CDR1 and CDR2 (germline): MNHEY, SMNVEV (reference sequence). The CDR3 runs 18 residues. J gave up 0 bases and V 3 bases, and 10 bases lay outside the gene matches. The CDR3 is CASSFTRGPTSSYNEQFF. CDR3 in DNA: TGTGCCAGCAGTTTCACCAGGGGGCCAACGAGCTCCTACAATGAGCAGTTCTTC.

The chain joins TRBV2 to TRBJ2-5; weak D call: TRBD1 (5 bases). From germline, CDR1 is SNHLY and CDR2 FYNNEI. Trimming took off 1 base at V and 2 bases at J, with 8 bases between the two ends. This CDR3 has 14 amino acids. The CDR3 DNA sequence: TGTGCCAGCAGTGAAGGGACACCACAAGAGACCCAGTACTTC. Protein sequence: CASSEGTPQETQYF.

The CDR3 DNA reads TGCGCCAGCAGTTTTTCGGGAGCAGATACGCAGTATTTT. It yields the protein CASSFSGADTQYF. The chain employs TRBV10-1 and TRBJ2-3, with a tentative D call TRBD2 (6 bases). The length of the CDR3 is 13 residues. Trimming cost V 5 bases and J 4 bases, with 10 bases left between them. The germline CDR1 and CDR2 sequences are WNHNN and SYGVQD (reference sequence).

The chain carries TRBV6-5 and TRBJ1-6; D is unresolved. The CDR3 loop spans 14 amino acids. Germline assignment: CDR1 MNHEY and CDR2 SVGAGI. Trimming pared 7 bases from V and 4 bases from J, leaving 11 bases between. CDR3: CASNDFTYNSPLHF. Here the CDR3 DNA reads TGTGCCAGCAACGACTTCACTTATAATTCACCCCTCCACTTT.

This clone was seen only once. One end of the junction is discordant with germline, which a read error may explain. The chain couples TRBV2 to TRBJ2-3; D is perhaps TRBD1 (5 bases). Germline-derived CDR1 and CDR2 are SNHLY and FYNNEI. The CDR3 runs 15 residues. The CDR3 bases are TGTGCCAGCAGCGAAGGTGGGGCTAGCACAGATACGCAGTATTTT. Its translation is CASSEGGASTDTQYF.

The CDR3 loop is CASSQAAGLAGAYNEQFF. Here the CDR3 DNA reads TGTGCCAGCAGCCAAGCCGCTGGACTAGCGGGAGCCTACAATGAGCAGTTCTTC. The rearrangement joins TRBV4-2 to TRBJ2-1, with 13 bases aligning to TRBD2. In germline, CDR1 is LGHNA, CDR2 YNFKEQ. Trimming took 1 base from V and 2 from J; bases not matched to a gene: 5. This CDR3 region has 18 residues.

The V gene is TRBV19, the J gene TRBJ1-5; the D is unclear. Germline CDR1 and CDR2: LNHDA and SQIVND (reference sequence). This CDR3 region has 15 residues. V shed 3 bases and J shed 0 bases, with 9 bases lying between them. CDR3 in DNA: TGTGCCAGTAGTATTCCGGGAATTAGCAATCAGCCCCAGCATTTT. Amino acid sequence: CASSIPGISNQPQHF.

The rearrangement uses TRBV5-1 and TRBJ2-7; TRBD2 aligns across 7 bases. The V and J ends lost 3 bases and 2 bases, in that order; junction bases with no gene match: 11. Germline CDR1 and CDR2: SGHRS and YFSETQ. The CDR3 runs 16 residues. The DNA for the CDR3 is TGCGCCAGCAGCTGGGCAGGACTAGGGGAGGCCTACGAGCAGTACTTC. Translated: CASSWAGLGEAYEQYF.

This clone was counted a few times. CDR3 in amino acids: CASSESRQGAYSSYEQYF. DNA for the CDR3: TGCGCCAGCAGTGAGTCGAGACAGGGGGCCTACTCATCCTACGAGCAGTACTTC. The chain joins TRBV10-1 to TRBJ2-7; 10 bases align to TRBD1. The V gene's germline CDR1 is WNHNN and CDR2 SYGVQD (reference sequence). CDR3 length: 18 amino acids. J gave up 1 base and V 0 bases, and 9 bases lay outside the gene matches.

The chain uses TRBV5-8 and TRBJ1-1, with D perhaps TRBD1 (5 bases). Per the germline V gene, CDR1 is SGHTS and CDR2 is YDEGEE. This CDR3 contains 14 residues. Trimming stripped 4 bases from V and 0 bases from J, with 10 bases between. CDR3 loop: CASSRGGLNTEAFF. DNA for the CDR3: TGTGCCAGCAGCAGGGGAGGACTGAACACTGAAGCTTTCTTT.

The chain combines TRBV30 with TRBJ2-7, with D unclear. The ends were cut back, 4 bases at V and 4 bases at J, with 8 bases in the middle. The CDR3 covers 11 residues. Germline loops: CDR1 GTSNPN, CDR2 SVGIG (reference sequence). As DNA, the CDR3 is TGTGCCTGGAAGTTGGAGTACGAGCAGTACTTC. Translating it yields CAWKLEYEQYF.

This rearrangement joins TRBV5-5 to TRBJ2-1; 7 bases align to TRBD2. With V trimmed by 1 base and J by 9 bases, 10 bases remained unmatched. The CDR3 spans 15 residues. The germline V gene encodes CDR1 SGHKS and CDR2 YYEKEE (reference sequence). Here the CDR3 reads CASSLLGEGLGEQFF. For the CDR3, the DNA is TGTGCCAGCAGCTTGTTGGGGGAGGGCTTGGGTGAGCAGTTCTTC.